This T cell receptor (beta chain) is from a study of cytomegalovirus exposure and HLA in healthy donors. Study results and limitations: Several of the most significant clusters appeared linked to common viral pathogens, based on a later analysis.

Vbeta (60) and Jbeta (13) primers were used in the PCR. Sequenced by immunoSEQ multiplex PCR; TCRdb stores in-frame clones only, minus some. The sample lists approximately 170,000 clones; around three quarters were seen once. This clone occurred once. Its antigen is unknown. Sequenced: PBMCs. This sequence was found in a woman between 35 and 50 years old in good health and CMV-seronegative.

CDR3: CASSQEGGTSYNEQYF. In nucleotides, the CDR3 is TGTGCCAGCAGCCAAGAAGGGGGAACCTCATACAACGAGCAGTACTTC. The chain is built from TRBV4-2 and TRBJ2-7; weak D call: TRBD1 (6 bases). The germline V and J ends were trimmed by 0 bases and 5 bases, with 17 bases remaining between them. Germline CDR1 is LGHNA and CDR2 is YNFKEQ. The CDR3 spans 16 residues.